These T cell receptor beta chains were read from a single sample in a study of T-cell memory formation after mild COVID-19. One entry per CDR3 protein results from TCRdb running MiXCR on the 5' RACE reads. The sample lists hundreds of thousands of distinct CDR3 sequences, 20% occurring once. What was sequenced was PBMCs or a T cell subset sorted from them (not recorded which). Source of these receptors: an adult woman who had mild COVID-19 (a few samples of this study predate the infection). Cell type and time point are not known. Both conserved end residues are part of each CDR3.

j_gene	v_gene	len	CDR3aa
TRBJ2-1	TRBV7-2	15	CASSATGTSYNEQFF
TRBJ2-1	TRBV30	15	CAWSVGGTSYNEQFF
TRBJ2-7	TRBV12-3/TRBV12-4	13	CATRTSGSHEQYF
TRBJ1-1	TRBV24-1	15	CATSGAGGKYTEAFF
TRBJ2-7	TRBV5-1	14	CASSRTGSDYEQYF
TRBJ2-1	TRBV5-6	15	CASSTGLAGGFEQFF
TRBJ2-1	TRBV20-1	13	CSARAPRGNEQFF
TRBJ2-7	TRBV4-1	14	CASSQVGQGNEQYF
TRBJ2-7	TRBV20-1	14	CSAPPLAGSYEQYF
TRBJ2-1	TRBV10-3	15	CAISDPDSHGDEQFF
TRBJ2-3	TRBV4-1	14	CASSQDLSTDTQYF
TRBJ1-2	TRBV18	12	CASSQGADGYTF
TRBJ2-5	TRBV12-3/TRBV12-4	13	CASSLQDRETQYF
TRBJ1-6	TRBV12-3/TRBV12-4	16	CASRPDSYSYNSPLHF
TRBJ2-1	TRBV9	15	CASSVTSGTYNEQFF
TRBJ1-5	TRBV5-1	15	CASSRDGAPGQPQHF
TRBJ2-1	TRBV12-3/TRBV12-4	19	CASSLALGLAEASYNEQFF
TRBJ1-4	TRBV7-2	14	CASSSLGLNEKLFF
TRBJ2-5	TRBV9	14	CASSPITSGGAPYF
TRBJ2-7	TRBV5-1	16	CASSSAEGLSSYEQYF
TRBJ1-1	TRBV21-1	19	CASSITLGGGERVNTEAFF
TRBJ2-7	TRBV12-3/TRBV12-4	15	CASSFRRRATYEQYF
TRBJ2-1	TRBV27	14	CASSQALLYNEQFF
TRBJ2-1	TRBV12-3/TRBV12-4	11	CASSPTGEQFF
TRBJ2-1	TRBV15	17	CATSRDETVGSYNEQFF
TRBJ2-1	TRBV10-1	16	CASSESLRSSYNEQFF
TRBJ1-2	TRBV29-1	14	CSVEKQGEGYGYTF
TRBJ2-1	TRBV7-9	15	CASSLAYGLVLEQFF
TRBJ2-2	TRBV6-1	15	CASSEREIGTGELFF
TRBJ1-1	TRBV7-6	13	CASSLRTVTEAFF
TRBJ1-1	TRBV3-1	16	CASSHLFGGSDTEAFF
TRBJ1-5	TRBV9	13	CASSVEGGAAQHF
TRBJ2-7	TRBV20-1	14	CSARSPGQLHEQYF
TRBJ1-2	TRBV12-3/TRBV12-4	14	CASSLSVRAPGYTF
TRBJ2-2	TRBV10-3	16	CAISESLTGNTGELFF
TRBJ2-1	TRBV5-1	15	CASSFRLAGDNEQFF
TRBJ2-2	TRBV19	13	CASSLSFTGELFF
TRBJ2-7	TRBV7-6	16	CASSLAEAGGPYEQYF
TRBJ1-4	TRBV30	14	CAWSVWDSNEKLFF
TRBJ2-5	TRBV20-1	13	CSARDERRETQYF
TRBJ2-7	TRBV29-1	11	CSVDASDEQYF
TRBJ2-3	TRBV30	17	CAWSGFRGGTHTDTQYF
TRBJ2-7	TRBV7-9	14	CASSAIRDSYEQYF
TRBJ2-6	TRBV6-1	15	CASSEGGAGANVLTF
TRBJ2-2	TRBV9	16	CASSDILAENTGELFF
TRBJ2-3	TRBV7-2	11	CASSRRGERYF
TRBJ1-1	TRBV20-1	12	CSASQGDTEAFF